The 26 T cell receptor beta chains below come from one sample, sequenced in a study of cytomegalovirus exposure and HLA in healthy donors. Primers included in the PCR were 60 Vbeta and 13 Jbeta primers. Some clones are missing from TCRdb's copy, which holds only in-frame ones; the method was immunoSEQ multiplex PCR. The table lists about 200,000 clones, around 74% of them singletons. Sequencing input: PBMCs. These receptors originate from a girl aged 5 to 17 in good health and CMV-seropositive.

In nucleotides, the CDR3 is TGTGCCTGGACGGGGAGGAAGTATGGCTACACCTTC. This gives the protein CAWTGRKYGYTF. This chain connects TRBV30 to TRBJ1-2; D is uncertain. Germline V lookup: CDR1 GTSNPN, CDR2 SVGIG (reference sequence). This CDR3 spans 12 amino acids. Trimming stripped 4 bases from V and 5 bases from J, with 11 bases between.

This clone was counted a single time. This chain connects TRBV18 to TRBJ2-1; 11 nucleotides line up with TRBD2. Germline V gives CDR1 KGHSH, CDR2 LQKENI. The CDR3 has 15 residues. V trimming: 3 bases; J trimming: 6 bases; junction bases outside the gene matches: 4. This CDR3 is CASSPSTSGANEQFF. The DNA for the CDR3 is TGTGCCAGCTCACCCTCGACTAGCGGGGCCAATGAGCAGTTCTTC.

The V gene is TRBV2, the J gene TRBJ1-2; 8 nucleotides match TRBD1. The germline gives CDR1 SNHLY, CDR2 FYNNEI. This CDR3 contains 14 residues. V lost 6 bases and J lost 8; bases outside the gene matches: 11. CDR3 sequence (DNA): TGTGCCAGCAGCGTGTTGACAGGGGAAGGGGGCTACACCTTC. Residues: CASSVLTGEGGYTF.

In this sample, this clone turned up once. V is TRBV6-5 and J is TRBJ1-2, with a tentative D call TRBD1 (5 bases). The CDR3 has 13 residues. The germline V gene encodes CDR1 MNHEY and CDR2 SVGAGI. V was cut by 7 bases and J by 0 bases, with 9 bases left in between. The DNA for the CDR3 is TGTGCCAGCACTGACAGCCCTAACTATGGCTACACCTTC. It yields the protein CASTDSPNYGYTF.

In DNA form, the CDR3 reads TGTGCCAGTAGTAGGGACACCATCGCTAACTATGGCTACACCTTC. This sequence encodes CASSRDTIANYGYTF. The rearrangement joins TRBV19 to TRBJ1-2, with D perhaps matching TRBD1 (6 bases). This CDR3 region has 15 residues. V was clipped by 4 bases and J by 0 bases, with 12 bases between them. The germline CDR1 and CDR2 sequences are LNHDA and SQIVND (reference sequence).

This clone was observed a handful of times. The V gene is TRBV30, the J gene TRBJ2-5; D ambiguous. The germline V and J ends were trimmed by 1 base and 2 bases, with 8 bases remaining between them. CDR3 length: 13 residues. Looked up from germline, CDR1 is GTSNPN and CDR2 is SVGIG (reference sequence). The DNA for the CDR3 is TGTGCCTGGAGTGGAAAACGGCAAGAGACCCAGTACTTC. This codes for CAWSGKRQETQYF.

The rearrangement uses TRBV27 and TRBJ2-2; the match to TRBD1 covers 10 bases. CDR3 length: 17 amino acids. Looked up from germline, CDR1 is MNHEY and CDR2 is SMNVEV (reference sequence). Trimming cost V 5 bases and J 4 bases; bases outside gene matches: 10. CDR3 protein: CASSPKTGGLVTGELFF. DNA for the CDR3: TGTGCCAGCAGTCCGAAGACAGGGGGCCTCGTCACCGGGGAGCTGTTTTTT.

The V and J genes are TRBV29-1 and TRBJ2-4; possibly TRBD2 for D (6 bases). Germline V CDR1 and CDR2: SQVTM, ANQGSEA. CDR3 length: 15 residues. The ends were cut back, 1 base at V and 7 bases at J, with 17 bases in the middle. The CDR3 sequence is CSVEGREGWGNIQYF. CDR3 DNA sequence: TGCAGCGTTGAAGGGAGGGAAGGGTGGGGTAACATTCAGTACTTC.

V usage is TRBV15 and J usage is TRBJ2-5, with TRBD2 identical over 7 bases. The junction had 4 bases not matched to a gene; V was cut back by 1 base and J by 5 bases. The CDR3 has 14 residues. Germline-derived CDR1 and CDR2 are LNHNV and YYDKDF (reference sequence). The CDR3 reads CATSRVGGGETQYF. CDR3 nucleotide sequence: TGTGCCACCAGCAGAGTTGGGGGAGGGGAGACCCAGTACTTC.

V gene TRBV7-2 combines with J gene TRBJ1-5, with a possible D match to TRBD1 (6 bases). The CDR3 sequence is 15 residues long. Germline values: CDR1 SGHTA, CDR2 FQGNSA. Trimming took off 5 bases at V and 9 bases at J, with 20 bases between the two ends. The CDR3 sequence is CASSPEGGGWGPQHF. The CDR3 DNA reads TGTGCCAGCAGCCCGGAGGGGGGGGGCTGGGGGCCCCAGCATTTT.

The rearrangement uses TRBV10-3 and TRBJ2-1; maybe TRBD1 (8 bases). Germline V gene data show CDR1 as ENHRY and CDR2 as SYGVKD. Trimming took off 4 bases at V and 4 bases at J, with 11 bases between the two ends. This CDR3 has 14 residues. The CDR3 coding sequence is TGTGCCATCAGTGCACAGGGGGGGTACAATGAGCAGTTCTTC. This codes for CAISAQGGYNEQFF.

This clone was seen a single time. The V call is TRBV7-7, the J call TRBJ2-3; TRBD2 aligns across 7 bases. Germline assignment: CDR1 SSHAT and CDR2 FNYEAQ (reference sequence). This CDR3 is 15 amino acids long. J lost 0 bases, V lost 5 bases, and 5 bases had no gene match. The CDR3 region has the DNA TGTGCCAGCAGCCGGACGGGACTAAGCACAGATACGCAGTATTTT. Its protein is CASSRTGLSTDTQYF. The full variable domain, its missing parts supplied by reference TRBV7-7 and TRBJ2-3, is GAGVSQSPRYKVTKRGQDVTLRCDPISSHATLYWYQQALGQGPEFLTYFNYEAQPDKSGLPSDRFSAERPEGSISTLTIQRTEQRDSAMYRCASSRTGLSTDTQYFGPGTRLTVL.

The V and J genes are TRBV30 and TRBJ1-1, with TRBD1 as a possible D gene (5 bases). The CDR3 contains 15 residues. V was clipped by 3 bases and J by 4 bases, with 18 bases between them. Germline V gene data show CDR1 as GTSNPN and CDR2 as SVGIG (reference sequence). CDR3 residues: CAWSKGITSSTEAFF. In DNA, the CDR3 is TGTGCCTGGAGCAAGGGGATCACCTCGAGCACTGAAGCTTTCTTT. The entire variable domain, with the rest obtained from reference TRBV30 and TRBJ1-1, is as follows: SQTIHQWPATLVQPVGSPLSLECTVEGTSNPNLYWYRQAAGRGLQLLFYSVGIGQISSEVPQNLSASRPQDRQFILSSKKLLLSDSGFYLCAWSKGITSSTEAFFGQGTRLTVV.

The CDR3 bases are TGTGCCAGCAAACGGGGGAGAATTGGAAACACCATATATTTT. Translated: CASKRGRIGNTIYF. The chain couples TRBV6-5 to TRBJ1-3, with D perhaps TRBD1 (5 bases). This CDR3 region has 14 residues. The V end was cut by 7 bases, the J end by 3 bases, with 13 bases between. Looked up from germline, CDR1 is MNHEY and CDR2 is SVGAGI.

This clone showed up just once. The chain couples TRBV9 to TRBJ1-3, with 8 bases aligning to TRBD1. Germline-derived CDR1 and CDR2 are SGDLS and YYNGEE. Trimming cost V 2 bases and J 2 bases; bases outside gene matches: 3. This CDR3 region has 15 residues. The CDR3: CASSVGQAPGNTIYF. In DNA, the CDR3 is TGTGCCAGCAGCGTGGGACAGGCCCCTGGAAACACCATATATTTT.

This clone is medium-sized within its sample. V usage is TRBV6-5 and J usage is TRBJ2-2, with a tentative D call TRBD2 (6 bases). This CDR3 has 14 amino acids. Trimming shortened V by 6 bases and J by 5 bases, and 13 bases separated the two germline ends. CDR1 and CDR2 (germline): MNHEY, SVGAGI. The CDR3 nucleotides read TGTGCCAGCAGAGGACCTCGGGAGACCGGGGAGCTGTTTTTT. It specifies CASRGPRETGELFF.

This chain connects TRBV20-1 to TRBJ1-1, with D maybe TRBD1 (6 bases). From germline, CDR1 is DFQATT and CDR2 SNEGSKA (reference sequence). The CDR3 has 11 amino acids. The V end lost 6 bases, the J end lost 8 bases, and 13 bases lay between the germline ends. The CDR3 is CSARRQAEAFF. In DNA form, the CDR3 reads TGCAGTGCCCGGAGACAGGCAGAAGCTTTCTTT.

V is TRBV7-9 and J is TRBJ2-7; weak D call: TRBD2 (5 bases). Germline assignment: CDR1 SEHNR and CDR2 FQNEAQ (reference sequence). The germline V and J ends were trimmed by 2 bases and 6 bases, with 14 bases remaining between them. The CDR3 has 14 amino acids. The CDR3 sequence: CASSLRGSSGEQYF. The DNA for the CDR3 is TGTGCCAGCAGCTTACGAGGGAGCTCCGGCGAGCAGTACTTC.

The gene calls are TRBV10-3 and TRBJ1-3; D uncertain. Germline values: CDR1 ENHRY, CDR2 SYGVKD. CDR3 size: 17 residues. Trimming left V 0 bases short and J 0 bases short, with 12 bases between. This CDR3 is CAISESYSLLSGNTIYF. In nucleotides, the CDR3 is TGTGCCATCAGTGAGTCGTACAGCCTCCTCTCTGGAAACACCATATATTTT.

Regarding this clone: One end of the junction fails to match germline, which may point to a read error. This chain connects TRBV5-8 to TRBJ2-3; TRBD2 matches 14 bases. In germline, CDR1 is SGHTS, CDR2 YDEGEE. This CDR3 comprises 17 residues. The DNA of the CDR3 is TGTGCCAGCAGCTTGGTGGAGGGACTAGCGGGGGCAGAGACGCAGTATTTT. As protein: CASSLVEGLAGAETQYF.

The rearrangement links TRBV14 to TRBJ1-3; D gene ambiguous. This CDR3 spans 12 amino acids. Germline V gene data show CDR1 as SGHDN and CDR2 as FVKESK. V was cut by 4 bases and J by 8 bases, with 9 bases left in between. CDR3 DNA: TGTGCCAGCAGCCCTCACGGAGACACCATATATTTT. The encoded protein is CASSPHGDTIYF.

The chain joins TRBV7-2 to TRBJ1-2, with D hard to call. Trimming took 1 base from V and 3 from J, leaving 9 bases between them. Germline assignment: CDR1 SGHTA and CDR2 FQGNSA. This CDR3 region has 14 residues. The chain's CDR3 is CASSLEPSDYGYTF. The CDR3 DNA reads TGTGCCAGCAGCTTAGAGCCGAGCGACTATGGCTACACCTTC.

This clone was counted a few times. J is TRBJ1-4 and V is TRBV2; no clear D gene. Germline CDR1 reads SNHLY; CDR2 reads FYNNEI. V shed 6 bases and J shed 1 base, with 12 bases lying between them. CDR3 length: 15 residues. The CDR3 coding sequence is TGTGCCAGCAGCCTGCGACAAGGAACTAATGAAAAACTGTTTTTT. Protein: CASSLRQGTNEKLFF.

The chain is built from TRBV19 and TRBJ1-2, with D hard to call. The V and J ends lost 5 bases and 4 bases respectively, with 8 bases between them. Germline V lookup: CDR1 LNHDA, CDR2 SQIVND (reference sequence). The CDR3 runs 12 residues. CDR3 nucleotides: TGTGCCAGTAGTCCGGGGATCTATGGCTACACCTTC. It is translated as CASSPGIYGYTF.

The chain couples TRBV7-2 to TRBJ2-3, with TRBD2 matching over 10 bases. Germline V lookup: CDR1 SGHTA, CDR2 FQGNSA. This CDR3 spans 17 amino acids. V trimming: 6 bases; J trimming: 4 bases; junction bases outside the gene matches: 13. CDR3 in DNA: TGTGCCAGCAGAATAGCGGGGGGCCCTCTAGTTTCAGATACGCAGTATTTT. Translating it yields CASRIAGGPLVSDTQYF.

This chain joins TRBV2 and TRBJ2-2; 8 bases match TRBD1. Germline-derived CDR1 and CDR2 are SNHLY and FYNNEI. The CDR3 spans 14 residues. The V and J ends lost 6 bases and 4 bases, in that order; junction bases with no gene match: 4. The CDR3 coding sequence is TGTGCCAGCAGCGACAGGGGTTCCACCGGGGAGCTGTTTTTT. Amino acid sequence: CASSDRGSTGELFF.